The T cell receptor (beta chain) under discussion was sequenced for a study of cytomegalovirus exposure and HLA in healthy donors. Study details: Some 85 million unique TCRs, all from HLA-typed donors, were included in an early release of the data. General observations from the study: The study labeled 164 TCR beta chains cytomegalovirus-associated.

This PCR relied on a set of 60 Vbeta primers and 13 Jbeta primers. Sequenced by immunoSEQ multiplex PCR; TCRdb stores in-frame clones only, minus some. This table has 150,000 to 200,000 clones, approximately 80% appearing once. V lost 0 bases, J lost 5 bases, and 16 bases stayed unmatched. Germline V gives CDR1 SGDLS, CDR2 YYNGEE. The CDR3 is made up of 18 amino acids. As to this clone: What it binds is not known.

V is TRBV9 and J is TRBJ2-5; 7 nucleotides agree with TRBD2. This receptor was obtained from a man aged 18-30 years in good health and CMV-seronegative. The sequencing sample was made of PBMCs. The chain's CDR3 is CASSVGRSGGVTVETQYF. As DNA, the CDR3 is TGTGCCAGCAGCGTAGGACGCTCGGGGGGAGTCACTGTGGAGACCCAGTACTTC.